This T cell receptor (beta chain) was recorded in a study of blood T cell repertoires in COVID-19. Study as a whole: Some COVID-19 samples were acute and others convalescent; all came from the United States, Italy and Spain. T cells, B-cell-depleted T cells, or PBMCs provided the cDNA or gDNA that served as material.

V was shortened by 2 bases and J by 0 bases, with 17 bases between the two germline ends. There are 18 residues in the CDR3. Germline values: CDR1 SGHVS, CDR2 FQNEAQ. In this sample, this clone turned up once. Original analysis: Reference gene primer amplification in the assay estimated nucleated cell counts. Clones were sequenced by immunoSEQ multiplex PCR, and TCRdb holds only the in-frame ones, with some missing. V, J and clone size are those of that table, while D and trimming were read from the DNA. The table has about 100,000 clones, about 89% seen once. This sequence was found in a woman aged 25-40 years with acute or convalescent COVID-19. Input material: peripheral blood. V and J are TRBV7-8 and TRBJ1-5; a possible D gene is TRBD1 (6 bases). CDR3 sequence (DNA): TGTGCCAGCAGCTTAAGGGTGAGAGGGGACAATAGCAATCAGCCCCAGCATTTT. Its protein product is CASSLRVRGDNSNQPQHF.